These 19 T cell receptor beta chains came from one sample sequenced in a study of esophageal squamous cell carcinoma under preoperative chemotherapy. The time point was: after preoperative PTX-NDP chemotherapy. Each CDR3 protein is one row after TCRdb ran MiXCR on the PCR reads. The sample carries some 30,000 distinct CDR3 sequences, 52% recorded once. The sample was collected from a patient given preoperative chemotherapy. Receptor source: a human donor with esophageal squamous cell carcinoma. The donor label of this sample is uncertain.

The CDR3 sequence: CASSAGPRGGAPDTQYF. CDR3 in DNA: TGTGCCAGCAGCGCGGGGCCCAGGGGGGGGGCCCCAGATACGCAGTACTTC. This rearrangement joins TRBV7-3 to TRBJ2-3; either TRBD1 or TRBD2 may fit D (7 bases each). The DNA end favors TRBJ2-7, so the J call may be wrong. The CDR3 totals 17 residues. The germline CDR1 and CDR2 sequences are SGHTA and FQGTGA.

Comments on this clonotype: A read error may account for a junction end that differs from germline. The V call is TRBV7-2, the J call TRBJ2-4; 8 nucleotides agree with TRBD2. This CDR3 is built from 15 residues. Germline lookup yields CDR1 SGHTA and CDR2 FQGNSA. The CDR3 region is CASSSGRGAKNTQYF. The CDR3 coding sequence is TGTGCCAGCAGCTCGGGGCGGGGGGCCAAAAACACGCAGTATTTC.

The gene calls are TRBV12-3 or TRBV12-4 and TRBJ2-3; D possibly uses TRBD1 or TRBD2 (6 bases each). The CDR3 is 14 residues long. Trimming stripped 11 bases from V and 2 bases from J, with 17 bases between. CDR3 DNA sequence: TGTGCCTCCGGAGGGGGATATTCCACAGATACGCAGTATTTT. This encodes CASGGGYSTDTQYF.

On this clonotype: No conserved phenylalanine or tryptophan ends this CDR3, so it is likely a read error. The chain links TRBV7-6 to TRBJ2-7; 13 nucleotides align to TRBD2. The J call is doubtful: the DNA matches TRBJ2-1 better. Germline V gives CDR1 SGHVS, CDR2 FNYEAQ. The CDR3 is 17 residues long. The CDR3, as DNA: TGTGCCAGCAGCACGACTAGCGGGGGGTCCATGTCCTACGAGCAGTTCCCC. This sequence encodes CASSTTSGGSMSYEQFP.

On this clonotype: An end of the junction does not agree with germline; a read error may underlie this. The rearrangement links TRBV7-6 to TRBJ2-3, with 8 bases fitting TRBD2. Germline V lookup: CDR1 SGHVS, CDR2 FNYEAQ. CDR3 length: 14 residues. The CDR3 coding sequence is TGTGGCGGCACGGGGGGGTGGGCCAAAAACACGCAGTATTTC. Protein product: CGGTGGWAKNTQYF.

This chain joins TRBV27 and TRBJ2-7, with D unresolved. The CDR3 sequence is 13 residues long. Germline CDR1 reads MNHEY; CDR2 reads SMNVEV (reference sequence). Trimming removed 3 bases at V and 0 bases at J, with 6 bases between. In DNA form, the CDR3 reads TGTGCCAGCAGTTTCGTTAGCTCCTACGAGCAGTACTTC. Its protein product is CASSFVSSYEQYF.

This clonotype was counted ten times or more. This chain uses TRBV28 with TRBJ2-3; 7 bases match TRBD1. The J segment lost 10 bases and the V segment lost 5 bases, leaving 6 bases of the junction unmatched. The CDR3 contains 12 residues. Germline CDR1 reads MDHEN; CDR2 reads SYDVKM. The CDR3 here is CASSQQGRSQYF. CDR3 in DNA: TGTGCCAGCAGTCAACAGGGGAGATCGCAGTATTTT.

This clonotype was observed many times. V is TRBV7-2 and J is TRBJ1-1; 11 bases line up with TRBD1. The CDR3 runs to 14 residues. CDR1 is SGHTA, CDR2 FQGNSA, per germline. V trimming: 5 bases; J trimming: 5 bases; junction bases outside the gene matches: 4. The CDR3 sequence: CASSGGQGGTEAFF. In nucleotides, the CDR3 is TGTGCCAGCAGCGGGGGACAGGGGGGGACTGAAGCTTTCTTT.

Sample share makes this clonotype medium-sized (0.01 to 0.1%). The J gene is TRBJ2-7, the V gene TRBV12-3 or TRBV12-4; D possibly corresponds to TRBD1 (6 bases). This CDR3 is 15 amino acids long. V was pared by 3 bases and J by 3 bases, with 15 bases between. The CDR3 region has the DNA TGTGCCAGCAGTTTTTATCGGGACACCTACTACGAGCAGTACTTC. As protein: CASSFYRDTYYEQYF.

This clonotype was detected ten times or more. J is TRBJ2-3 and V is TRBV6-2 or TRBV6-3; the D call may be TRBD1 or TRBD2 (5 bases each). The V gene's germline CDR1 is MNHEY and CDR2 SVGEGT. The V gene lost 6 bases and the J gene lost 4 bases, with 20 bases spanning the gap. This CDR3 region has 16 residues. CDR3 bases: TGTGCCAGCAGCCCCTGGGGGACGGTGCGGCCAGATACGCAGTATTTT. Protein sequence: CASSPWGTVRPDTQYF.

The sample holds many counts of this clonotype. V gene TRBV19 combines with J gene TRBJ2-1; D may correspond to TRBD1 or TRBD2 (6 bases each). With 3 bases removed from V and 7 bases from J, the gap between germline ends came to 19 bases. The CDR3 sequence is 16 residues long. Germline CDR1 is LNHDA and CDR2 is SQIVND (reference sequence). CDR3 region: CASSMHAGHWANEQFF. The CDR3 DNA is TGTGCCAGTAGTATGCATGCGGGACATTGGGCTAATGAGCAGTTCTTC.

In the case of this clonotype: The junction departs from the called germline gene at one end, perhaps through a read error. J is TRBJ2-3 and V is TRBV7-6; perhaps TRBD1 as D (6 bases). The CDR3 extends over 14 amino acids. Germline CDR1 and CDR2: SGHVS and FNYEAQ. The CDR3 bases are TGTGCCAGCAGCGGGGGCCGGTTCACAGATACCCAGTATTTC. Translating gives CASSGGRFTDTQYF.

The gene calls are TRBV7-8 and TRBJ2-3; 11 nucleotides align to TRBD2. The J call may be incorrect, as the DNA end agrees better with TRBJ2-7. CDR3 length: 16 amino acids. Germline V lookup: CDR1 SGHVS, CDR2 FQNEAQ. As DNA, the CDR3 is TGTGCCAGCAGCAACCTAGCGGGGGGAGCCGAAAACATGCAGTACTTC. Translated, it gives CASSNLAGGAENMQYF.

This clonotype came up many times. The V call is TRBV6-5, the J call TRBJ1-1; tentative D call: TRBD1 (5 bases). This CDR3 has 11 residues. V lost 7 bases to trimming and J lost 5 bases, with 8 bases between them. Germline lookup yields CDR1 MNHEY and CDR2 SVGAGI. The CDR3 loop is CASTPGTEAFF. The CDR3 nucleotides read TGTGCCAGCACTCCAGGGACTGAAGCTTTCTTT.

Only one count was recorded for this clonotype. A junction boundary mismatches the germline segment, possibly from a read error. The V and J genes are TRBV7-2 and TRBJ2-3, with D perhaps TRBD1 or TRBD2 (5 bases each). Near its end, the DNA agrees better with TRBJ2-4, so the J call may be wrong. Germline values: CDR1 SGHTA, CDR2 FQGNSA. The CDR3 is 16 residues long. This CDR3 is CASSLSGLGAKDTQYF. The CDR3 DNA follows: TGTGCGAGCAGCTTATCGGGGCTGGGAGCCAAGGATACTCAGTACTTC.

The chain uses TRBV24-1 and TRBJ2-5; D might be TRBD1 (6 bases). The V end was cut by 9 bases, the J end by 0 bases, with 16 bases between. CDR1 is KGHDR and CDR2 is SFDVKD in the germline V gene. The CDR3 spans 15 residues. CDR3 loop: CATGRRGRDQETQYF. CDR3 nucleotides: TGTGCCACCGGGCGCAGGGGCCGGGACCAAGAGACCCAGTACTTC.

The chain employs TRBV7-2 and TRBJ2-3, with D perhaps being TRBD1 or TRBD2 (6 bases each). The germline V and J ends were trimmed by 5 bases and 12 bases, with 30 bases remaining between them. Per the germline V gene, CDR1 is SGHTA and CDR2 is FQGNSA. This CDR3 has 17 residues. The CDR3: CASSRAPGRGPTNIQYF. The CDR3 nucleotides read TGTGCCAGCAGCCGCGCGCCGGGCCGGGGGCCCACAAATATTCAGTATTTT.

The chain has TRBV11-2 and TRBJ2-7; tentatively, D is TRBD2 (6 bases). The DNA matches TRBJ2-1 better at its end, which makes the J call doubtful. The CDR3 consists of 14 residues. Germline V gives CDR1 SGHAT, CDR2 FQNNGV. CDR3 nucleotide sequence: TGTGCCAGCAGCTCCGGGGAGGCGGTTAATGAGCAGTTCTTC. It specifies CASSSGEAVNEQFF.

Regarding this clonotype: An end of the junction does not agree with germline; a read error may underlie this. The genes are TRBV7-2 and TRBJ2-3, with D maybe TRBD1 (6 bases). The CDR3 sequence is 14 residues long. CDR1 is SGHTA and CDR2 is FQGNSA in the germline V gene. For the CDR3, the DNA is TGTGCCAGCTGGGGGCTGTGTGGCACAAACACGCAGTACTTT. Translated: CASWGLCGTNTQYF.